This T cell receptor (beta chain) stems from a study of blood T cell repertoires in COVID-19. The overall study: There were acute and convalescent COVID-19 samples, and they came from the United States, Italy and Spain. Nucleic acid was either cDNA or gDNA, and it came from T cells, B-cell-depleted T cells, or PBMCs.

Per the authors' pipeline: It was from reference gene primer amplification that nucleated cell counts were estimated. Sequenced by immunoSEQ multiplex PCR; TCRdb stores in-frame clones only, minus some. The DNA was the basis for D and trimming; V, J and clone size are from that table. Of tens of thousands of clones listed, just under 80% are singletons. V lost 5 bases, J lost 4 bases, and 13 bases lay in between. Germline loops: CDR1 SGHRS, CDR2 YFSETQ. The CDR3 consists of 14 residues. The rearrangement uses TRBV5-1 and TRBJ1-5; D not resolved. This receptor was obtained from a human donor in a cohort sampled during active COVID-19. The sample was peripheral blood. CDR3 sequence reads: CASRPGGENQPQHF. The CDR3 DNA follows: TGCGCCAGCAGGCCGGGAGGCGAAAATCAGCCCCAGCATTTT. Full variable domain (outside the CDR3, taken from reference TRBV5-1 and TRBJ1-5): KAGVTQTPRYLIKTRGQQVTLSCSPISGHRSVSWYQQTPGQGLQFLFEYFSETQRNKGNFPGRFSGRQFSNSRSEMNVSTLELGDSALYLCASRPGGENQPQHFGDGTRLSIL.